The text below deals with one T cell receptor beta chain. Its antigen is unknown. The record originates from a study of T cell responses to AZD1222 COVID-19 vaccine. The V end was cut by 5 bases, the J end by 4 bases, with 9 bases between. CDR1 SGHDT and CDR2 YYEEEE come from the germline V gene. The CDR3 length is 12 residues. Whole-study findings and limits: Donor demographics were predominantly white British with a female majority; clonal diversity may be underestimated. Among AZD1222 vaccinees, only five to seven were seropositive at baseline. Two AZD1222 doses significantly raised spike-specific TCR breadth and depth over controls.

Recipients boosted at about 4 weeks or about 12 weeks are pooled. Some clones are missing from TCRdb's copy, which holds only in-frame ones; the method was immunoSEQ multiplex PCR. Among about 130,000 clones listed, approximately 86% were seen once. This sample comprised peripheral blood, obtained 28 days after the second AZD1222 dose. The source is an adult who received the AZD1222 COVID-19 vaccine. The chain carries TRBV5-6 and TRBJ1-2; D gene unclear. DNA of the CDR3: TGTGCCAGCAGTCCAGGACTCTATGGCTACACCTTC. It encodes CASSPGLYGYTF.